This T cell receptor (beta chain) was observed in a study of glioma-infiltrating T cells. Using RNA template, CDR3s of TCR alpha and beta were amplified with iRepertoire arm-PCR. TCRdb independently ran MiXCR on the multiplex PCR reads; one entry per CDR3 protein. The sample lists approximately 110,000 distinct CDR3 sequences, approximately 25% seen once, with roughly 15% in the top ten. The J segment lost 0 bases and the V segment lost 3 bases, leaving 9 bases of the junction unmatched. The CDR3 is 16 amino acids. Germline CDR1 reads SGHRS; CDR2 reads YFSETQ. This clonotype was found many times. This sequence originates from a human donor with low-grade glioma or glioblastoma, undergoing nonglioma brain surgery, or in good health (not recorded which). V is TRBV5-1 and J is TRBJ2-7; 7 positions match TRBD2. Sample: glioma tissue, nonneoplastic brain tissue, or PBMCs (not recorded which). Here the CDR3 DNA reads TGCGCCAGCAGCTACGCCCCGGGACTAAACTCCTACGAGCAGTACTTC. This translates into CASSYAPGLNSYEQYF.